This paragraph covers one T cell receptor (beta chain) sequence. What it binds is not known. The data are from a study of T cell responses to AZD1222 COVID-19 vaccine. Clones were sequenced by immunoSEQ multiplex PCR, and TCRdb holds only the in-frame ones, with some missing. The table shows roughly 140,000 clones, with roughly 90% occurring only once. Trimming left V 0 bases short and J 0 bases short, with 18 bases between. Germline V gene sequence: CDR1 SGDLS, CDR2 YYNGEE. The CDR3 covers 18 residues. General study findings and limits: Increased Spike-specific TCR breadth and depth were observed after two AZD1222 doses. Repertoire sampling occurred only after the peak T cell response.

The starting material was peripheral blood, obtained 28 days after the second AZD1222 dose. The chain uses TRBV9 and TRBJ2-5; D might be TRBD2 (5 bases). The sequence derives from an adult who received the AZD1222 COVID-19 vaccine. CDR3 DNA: TGTGCCAGCAGCGTAGTTGACGGCGGGTACCCGTACCAAGAGACCCAGTACTTC. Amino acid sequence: CASSVVDGGYPYQETQYF.